This T cell receptor (beta chain) was sequenced in a study of regulatory T cells in long-lasting Graves disease. This CDR3 has 16 residues. Trimming removed 0 bases from V and 6 bases from J, with 15 bases in between. The germline CDR1 and CDR2 sequences are SGHTA and FQGTGA. Whole-study findings and limits: TRBV28, TRBJ1-2 and TRBJ2-5 emerged as the favored segments in persistent disease.

The time point here: newly diagnosed GD, antithyroid drugs for less than 3 months. From PBMCs, RNA was extracted and then used to make the TCR library. In each case, Graves' disease was diagnosed per American Thyroid Association guidelines. This clonotype showed up just a few times. As yet, its antigen is unknown. A much larger clonotype is one base distant, so this may be a read error. The CDR3 carries no conserved terminal phenylalanine or tryptophan, so it likely arises from a read error. Construction of the TCR beta libraries employed iRepertoire HTBI primers in conjunction with Arm-PCR of CDR3 regions. In TCRdb, the multiplex PCR reads were re-called with MiXCR into one record per CDR3 protein. The table shows 410,000 or so distinct CDR3 sequences, with about 15% occurring only once. These same data were also listed under a study on T cells in Graves' hyperthyroidism and ophthalmopathy. That study reports: Exclusions: uncontrolled infection, other autoimmune disease, pregnancy, lactation. Prediction of ophthalmopathy progression came a median approximately 6 months pre-onset.

The chain uses TRBV7-3 and TRBJ2-1; TRBD1 might be the D (6 bases). Sequenced here: peripheral blood mononuclear cells (PBMCs), sampled at new diagnosis, from a patient treated with antithyroid drugs. The TCR comes from a woman in her twenties or thirties with Graves disease. CDR3 residues: CASSLTTQWGPNEQFS. CDR3 DNA: TGTGCCAGCAGCTTAACTACCCAGTGGGGGCCCAATGAGCAGTTCTCC.